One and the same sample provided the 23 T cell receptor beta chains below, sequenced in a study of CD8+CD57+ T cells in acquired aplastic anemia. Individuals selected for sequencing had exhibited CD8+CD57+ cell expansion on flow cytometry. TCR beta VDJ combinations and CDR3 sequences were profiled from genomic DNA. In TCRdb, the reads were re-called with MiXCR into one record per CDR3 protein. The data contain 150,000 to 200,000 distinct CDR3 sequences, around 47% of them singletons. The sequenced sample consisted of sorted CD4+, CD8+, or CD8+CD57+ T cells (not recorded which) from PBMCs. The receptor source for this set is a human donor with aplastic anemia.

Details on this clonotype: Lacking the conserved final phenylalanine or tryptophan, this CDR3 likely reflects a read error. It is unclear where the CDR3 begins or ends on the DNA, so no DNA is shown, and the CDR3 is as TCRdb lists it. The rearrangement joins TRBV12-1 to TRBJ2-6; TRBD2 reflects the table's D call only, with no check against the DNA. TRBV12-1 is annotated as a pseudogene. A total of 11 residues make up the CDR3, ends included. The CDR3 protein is CASSFRGGSLT.

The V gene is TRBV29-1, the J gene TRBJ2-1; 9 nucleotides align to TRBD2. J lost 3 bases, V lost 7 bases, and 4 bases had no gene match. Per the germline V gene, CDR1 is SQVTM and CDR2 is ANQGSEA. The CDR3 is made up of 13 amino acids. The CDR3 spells CSGGGANYNEQFF. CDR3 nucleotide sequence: TGCAGCGGCGGGGGGGCTAACTACAATGAGCAGTTCTTC.

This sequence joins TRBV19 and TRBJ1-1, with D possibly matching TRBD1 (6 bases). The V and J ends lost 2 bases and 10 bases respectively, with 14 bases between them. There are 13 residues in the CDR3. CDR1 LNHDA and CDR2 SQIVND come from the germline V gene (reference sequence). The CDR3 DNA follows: TGTGCCAGTAGTATAAGGGGCTGGGGGGCAGCTTTCTTT. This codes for CASSIRGWGAAFF.

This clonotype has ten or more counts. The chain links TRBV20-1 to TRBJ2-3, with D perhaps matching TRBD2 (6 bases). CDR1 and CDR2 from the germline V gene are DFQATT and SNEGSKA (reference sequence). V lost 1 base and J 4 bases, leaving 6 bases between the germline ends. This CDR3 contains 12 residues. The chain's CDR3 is CSARAGADTQYF. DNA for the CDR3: TGCAGTGCTAGAGCGGGAGCAGATACGCAGTATTTT.

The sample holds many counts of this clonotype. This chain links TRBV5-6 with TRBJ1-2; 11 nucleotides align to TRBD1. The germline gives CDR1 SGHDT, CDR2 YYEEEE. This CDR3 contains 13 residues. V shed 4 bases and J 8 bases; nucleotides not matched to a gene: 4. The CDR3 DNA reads TGTGCCAGCAGCCGATGGACAGGGGGCGGCTACACCTTC. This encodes CASSRWTGGGYTF.

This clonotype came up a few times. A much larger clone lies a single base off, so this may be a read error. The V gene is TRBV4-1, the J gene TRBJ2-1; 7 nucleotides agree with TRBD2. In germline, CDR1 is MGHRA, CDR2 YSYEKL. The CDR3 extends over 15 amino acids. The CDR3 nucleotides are TGCGCCAGCAGTCGGAGCGGGAACTCCTACGATGAGCAGTTCTTC. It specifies CASSRSGNSYDEQFF.

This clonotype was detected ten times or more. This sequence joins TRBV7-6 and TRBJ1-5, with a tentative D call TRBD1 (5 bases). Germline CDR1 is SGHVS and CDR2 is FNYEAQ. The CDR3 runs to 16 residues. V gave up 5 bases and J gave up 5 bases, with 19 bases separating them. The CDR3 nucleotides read TGTGCCAGCAGCCTCCCTTATCCCCAGGGTGATCAGCCCCAGCATTTT. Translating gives CASSLPYPQGDQPQHF. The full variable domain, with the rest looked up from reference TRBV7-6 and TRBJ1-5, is GAGVSQSPRYKVTKRGQDVALRCDPISGHVSLYWYRQALGQGPEFLTYFNYEAQQDKSGLPNDRFSAERPEGSISTLTIQRTEQRDSAMYRCASSLPYPQGDQPQHFGDGTRLSIL.

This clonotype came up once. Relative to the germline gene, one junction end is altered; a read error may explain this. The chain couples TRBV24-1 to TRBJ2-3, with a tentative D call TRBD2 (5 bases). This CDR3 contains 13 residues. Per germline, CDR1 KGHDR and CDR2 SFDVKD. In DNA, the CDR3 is TGTGCCACCCGGACTCGGTTCACAGATACACAGTATTTT. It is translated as CATRTRFTDTQYF.

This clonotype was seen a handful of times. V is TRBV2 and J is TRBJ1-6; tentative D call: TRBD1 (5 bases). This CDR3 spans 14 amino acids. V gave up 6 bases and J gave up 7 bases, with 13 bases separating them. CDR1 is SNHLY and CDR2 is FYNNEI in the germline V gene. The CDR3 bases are TGTGCCAGCAGAGGGACGGTGCTGAATTCACCCCTCCACTTT. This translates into CASRGTVLNSPLHF.

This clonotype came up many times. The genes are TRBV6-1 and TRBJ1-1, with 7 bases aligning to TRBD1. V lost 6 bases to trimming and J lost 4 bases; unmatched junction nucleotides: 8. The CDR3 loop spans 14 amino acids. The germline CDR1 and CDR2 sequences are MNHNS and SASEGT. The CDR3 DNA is TGTGCCAGCAGAGAGACAGGGATGGGCACTGAAGCTTTCTTT. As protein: CASRETGMGTEAFF.

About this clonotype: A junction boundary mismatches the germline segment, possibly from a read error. CDR3 sequence (DNA): TGTGCCACCAGCCTAACGGGGGGCGATGGCTGCACCTTC. Amino acids: CATSLTGGDGCTF. The chain links TRBV15 to TRBJ1-2; perhaps TRBD1 as D (6 bases). Germline assignment: CDR1 LNHNV and CDR2 YYDKDF (reference sequence). The CDR3 extends over 13 amino acids.

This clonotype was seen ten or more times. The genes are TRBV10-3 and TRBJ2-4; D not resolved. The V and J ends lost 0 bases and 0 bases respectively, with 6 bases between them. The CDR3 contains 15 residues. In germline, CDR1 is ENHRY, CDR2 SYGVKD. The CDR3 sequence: CAISESPVAKNIQYF. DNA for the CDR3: TGTGCCATCAGTGAGTCTCCCGTAGCCAAAAACATTCAGTACTTC.

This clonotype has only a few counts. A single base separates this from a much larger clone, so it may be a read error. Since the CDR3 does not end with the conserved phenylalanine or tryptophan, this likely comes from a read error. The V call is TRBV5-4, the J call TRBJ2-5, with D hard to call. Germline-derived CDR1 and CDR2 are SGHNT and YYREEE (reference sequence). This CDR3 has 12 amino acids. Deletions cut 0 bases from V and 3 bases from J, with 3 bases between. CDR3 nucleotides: TGTGCCAGCAGCTTGGCTGAAGAGACCCAGTACCTC. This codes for CASSLAEETQYL.

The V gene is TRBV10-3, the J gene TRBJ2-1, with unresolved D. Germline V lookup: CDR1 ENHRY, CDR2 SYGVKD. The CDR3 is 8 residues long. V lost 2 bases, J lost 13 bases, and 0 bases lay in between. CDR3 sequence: CAISEQFF. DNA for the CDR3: TGTGCCATCAGTGAGCAGTTCTTC.

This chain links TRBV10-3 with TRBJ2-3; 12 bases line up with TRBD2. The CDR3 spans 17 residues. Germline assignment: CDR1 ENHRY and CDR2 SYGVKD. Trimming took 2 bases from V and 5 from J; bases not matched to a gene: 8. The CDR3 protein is CAISEKTSGRGVDTQYF. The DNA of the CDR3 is TGTGCCATCAGTGAGAAGACTAGCGGGAGAGGTGTAGATACGCAGTATTTT.

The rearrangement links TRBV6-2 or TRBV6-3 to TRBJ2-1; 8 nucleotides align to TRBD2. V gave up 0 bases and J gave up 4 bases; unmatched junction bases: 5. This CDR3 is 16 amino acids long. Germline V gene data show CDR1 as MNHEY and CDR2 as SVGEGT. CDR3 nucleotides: TGTGCCAGCAGTTACTCGGGCGGGAGGAAATACAATGAGCAGTTCTTC. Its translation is CASSYSGGRKYNEQFF.

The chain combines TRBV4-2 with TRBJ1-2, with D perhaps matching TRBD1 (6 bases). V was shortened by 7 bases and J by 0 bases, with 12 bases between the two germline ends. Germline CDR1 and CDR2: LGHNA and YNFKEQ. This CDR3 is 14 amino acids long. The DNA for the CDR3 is TGTGCCAGCACACGGGACACCGCTAACTATGGCTACACCTTC. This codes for CASTRDTANYGYTF.

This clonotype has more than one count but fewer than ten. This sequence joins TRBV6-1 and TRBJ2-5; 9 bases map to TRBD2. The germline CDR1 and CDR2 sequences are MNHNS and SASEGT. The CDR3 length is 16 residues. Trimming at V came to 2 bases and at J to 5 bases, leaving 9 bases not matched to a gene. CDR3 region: CASSESRGGGRETQYF. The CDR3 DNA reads TGTGCCAGCAGTGAATCGCGGGGGGGGGGCAGGGAGACCCAGTACTTC.

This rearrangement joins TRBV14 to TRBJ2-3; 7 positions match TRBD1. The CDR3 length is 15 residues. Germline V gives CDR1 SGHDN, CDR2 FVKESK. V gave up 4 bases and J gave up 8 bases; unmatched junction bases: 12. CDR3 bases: TGTGCCAGCAGCCGGAACAGGGGCCAGCCAGGTACGCAGTATTTT. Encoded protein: CASSRNRGQPGTQYF. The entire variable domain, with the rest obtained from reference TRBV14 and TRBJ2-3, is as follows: EAGVTQFPSHSVIEKGQTVTLRCDPISGHDNLYWYRRVMGKEIKFLLHFVKESKQDESGMPNNRFLAERTGGTYSTLKVQPAELEDSGVYFCASSRNRGQPGTQYFGPGTRLTVL.

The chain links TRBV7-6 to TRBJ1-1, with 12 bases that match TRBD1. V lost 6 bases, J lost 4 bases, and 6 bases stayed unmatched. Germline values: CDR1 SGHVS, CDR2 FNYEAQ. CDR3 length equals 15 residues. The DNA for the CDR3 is TGTGCCAGCAGTTCCCCGGGACAGGGGGCCACTGAAGCTTTCTTT. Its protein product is CASSSPGQGATEAFF.

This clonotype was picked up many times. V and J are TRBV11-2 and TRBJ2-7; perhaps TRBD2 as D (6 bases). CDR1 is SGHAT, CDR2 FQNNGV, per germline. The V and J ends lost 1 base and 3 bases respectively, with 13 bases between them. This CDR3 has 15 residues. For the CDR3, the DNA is TGTGCCAGCAGCTTAGGAGGGCAGACTAGCTACGAGCAGTACTTC. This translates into CASSLGGQTSYEQYF.

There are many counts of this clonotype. DNA of the CDR3: TGTGCCAGCAGCTTAGACACGGGAAATTCACCCCTCCACTTT. It encodes CASSLDTGNSPLHF. The chain links TRBV11-2 to TRBJ1-6; the D is unclear. Germline V CDR1 and CDR2: SGHAT, FQNNGV. V gave up 0 bases and J gave up 7 bases, with 7 bases separating them. This CDR3 comprises 14 residues.

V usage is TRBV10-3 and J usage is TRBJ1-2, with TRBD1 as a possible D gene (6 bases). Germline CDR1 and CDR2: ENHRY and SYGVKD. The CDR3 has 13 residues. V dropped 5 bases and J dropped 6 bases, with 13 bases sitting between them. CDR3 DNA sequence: TGTGCCATCAGTCCTGACGGGGGCAATGGCTACACCTTC. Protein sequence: CAISPDGGNGYTF.